This record covers a single TCR beta chain. Per the study methods: Estimates of nucleated cell counts were drawn from the amplification of reference gene primers. Repertoires were generated with immunoSEQ multiplex PCR, while TCRdb's copy carries only in-frame clones and drops some. V and J calls and clone size are given by that table; D and trimming were obtained from the DNA. The sample has some 130,000 clones; approximately 83% are singletons. V lost 3 bases, J lost 5 bases, and 17 bases stayed unmatched. CDR1 is PRHDT and CDR2 is FYEKMQ in the germline V gene (reference sequence). The CDR3 totals 18 residues. The data belong to a study of blood T cell repertoires in COVID-19. Across the whole study: COVID-19 samples from acute and convalescent phases originated in the United States, Italy and Spain. Sources were T cells, B-cell-depleted T cells, or PBMCs; the material itself was cDNA or gDNA.

This receptor was obtained from a man aged 40-50 years with active or convalescent COVID-19. The chain recombines TRBV13 with TRBJ2-7; 9 bases fit TRBD1. What was sequenced was peripheral blood. CDR3 sequence: CASSLASGVQGAVNEQYF. The CDR3, as DNA: TGTGCCAGCAGCTTGGCTTCGGGGGTACAGGGGGCGGTCAACGAGCAGTACTTC.